Given below is one T cell receptor beta chain in context. Ages ranged from about 18 to 90 years, with residence in approximately 25 US areas. The data were produced by immunoSEQ multiplex PCR, yet TCRdb's version contains in-frame clones alone and is incomplete. The table has 200,000 to 250,000 clones, around nine tenths seen once; the top ten hold 10% to 12%. This sample is part of a study of blood T cell repertoires in COVID-19. Specimen: PBMCs or T cells enriched from blood (not recorded which). The TCR was taken from a man aged 25 to 45 who had recovered from COVID-19.

DNA of the CDR3: TGTGCCAGCAGCCTAACAGGCATAGAAAAACTGTTTTTT. This codes for CASSLTGIEKLFF. V usage is TRBV11-2 and J usage is TRBJ1-4; perhaps TRBD1 as D (5 bases). V lost 5 bases and J lost 8, with 12 bases in between. This CDR3 is built from 13 residues. Germline V gives CDR1 SGHAT, CDR2 FQNNGV.